The rows below give T cell receptor beta chains drawn from one sample of a study of cytomegalovirus exposure and HLA in healthy donors. Repertoires were generated with immunoSEQ multiplex PCR, while TCRdb's copy carries only in-frame clones and drops some. The data contain some 140,000 clones, 60% to 85% of them singletons. Sequenced: PBMCs. Receptors were obtained from a man between 18 and 35 years old in good health and CMV-seronegative. Both conserved end residues are part of each CDR3. D genes are given only for firm matches. Clone size is not always given. Where it is, it says once, few, many or a class for expanded clones.

.	.	TRBV5-4	TRBJ1-1	CASSRTANTEAFF	TGTGCCAGCAGCCGGACAGCGAACACTGAAGCTTTCTTT
TRBD1	.	TRBV9	TRBJ2-1	CASGPGQGANEQFF	TGTGCCAGCGGGCCGGGACAGGGGGCAAATGAGCAGTTCTTC
.	.	TRBV7-9	TRBJ2-1	CASSPPGVDNEQFF	TGTGCCAGCAGCCCGCCGGGGGTCGACAATGAGCAGTTCTTC
.	.	TRBV11-2	TRBJ2-5	CASSIGETQYF	TGTGCCAGCAGCATCGGGGAGACCCAGTACTTC
TRBD2	.	TRBV13	TRBJ2-2	CASSMSGGTGELFF	TGTGCCAGCAGCATGAGCGGGGGGACCGGGGAGCTGTTTTTT
.	.	TRBV19	TRBJ1-2	CASSMSRANYGYTF	TGTGCCAGTAGTATGTCAAGAGCTAACTATGGCTACACCTTC
TRBD1	.	TRBV12-5	TRBJ1-2	CASGTTGEFWGYTF	TGTGCTAGTGGGACGACAGGGGAATTTTGGGGCTACACCTTC
.	.	TRBV7-2	TRBJ2-3	CASSPRVNTQYF	TGTGCCAGCAGCCCTCGGGTTAACACGCAGTATTTT
.	.	TRBV7-9	TRBJ1-1	CASSQQNTEAFF	TGTGCCAGCAGCCAACAGAACACTGAAGCTTTCTTT
TRBD1	.	TRBV2	TRBJ2-1	CASSGYRGEQFF	TGTGCCAGCAGTGGCTACAGGGGCGAGCAGTTCTTC
TRBD1	.	TRBV30	TRBJ1-5	CAWSFNRGNQPQHF	TGTGCCTGGAGTTTTAACAGGGGGAATCAGCCCCAGCATTTT
TRBD1	.	TRBV30	TRBJ2-2	CACDRAGELFF	TGTGCCTGCGACAGGGCCGGGGAGCTGTTTTTT
.	.	TRBV29-1	TRBJ2-1	CSVAIRGWGTNEQFF	TGCAGCGTTGCCATCAGGGGATGGGGTACCAATGAGCAGTTCTTC
.	few	TRBV29-1	TRBJ1-6	CSVGAREGSPLHF	TGCAGCGTTGGGGCCAGGGAGGGTTCACCCCTCCACTTT
TRBD1	.	TRBV5-4	TRBJ1-2	CASSSRGTGYGYTF	TGTGCCAGCAGCTCCAGGGGGACGGGCTATGGCTACACCTTC
.	once	TRBV18	TRBJ1-1	CASSPGQGSEAFF	TGTGCCAGCTCACCAGGGCAGGGGTCTGAAGCTTTCTTT
TRBD1	.	TRBV7-9	TRBJ1-2	CASSLGQGPYGYTF	TGTGCCAGCAGCTTAGGACAGGGCCCCTATGGCTACACCTTC
.	.	TRBV7-9	TRBJ1-4	CASSLVPARANEKLFF	TGTGCCAGCAGCTTGGTACCCGCTCGGGCTAATGAAAAACTGTTTTTT
.	few	TRBV6-6	TRBJ2-1	CASSHVGGISYNEQFF	TGTGCCAGCAGCCACGTCGGGGGTATCTCCTACAATGAGCAGTTCTTC
TRBD1	.	TRBV5-5	TRBJ2-7	CASSRDRASSYEQYF	TGTGCCAGCAGCCGGGACAGGGCTAGCTCCTACGAGCAGTACTTC
TRBD1	.	TRBV5-1	TRBJ1-6	CASSLGQAGDSPLHF	TGCGCCAGCAGCCTGGGACAGGCGGGAGATTCACCCCTCCACTTT
.	.	TRBV19	TRBJ2-1	CATHRPSRDEQFF	TGTGCCACGCACAGACCTTCGAGGGATGAGCAGTTCTTC
.	.	TRBV19	TRBJ2-7	CASSPETDSFSTLYF	TGTGCCAGTAGCCCAGAAACGGACAGTTTCTCAACGCTGTACTTC
.	few	TRBV4-1	TRBJ2-7	CASSQDGSQQYF	TGCGCCAGCAGCCAAGATGGCTCCCAGCAGTACTTC
.	.	TRBV15	TRBJ1-2	CATSSGDRSNYGYTF	TGTGCCACCAGCAGTGGTGACAGGTCTAACTATGGCTACACCTTC
.	few	TRBV6-1	TRBJ1-1	CASSETDNTEAFF	TGTGCCAGCAGTGAAACAGACAACACTGAAGCTTTCTTT
.	.	TRBV20-1	TRBJ1-1	CSARGLEAFF	TGCAGTGCTAGGGGACTTGAAGCTTTCTTT
TRBD1	.	TRBV5-1	TRBJ2-3	CASSTRTGTTDTQYF	TGCGCCAGCAGCACTCGGACAGGGACCACAGATACGCAGTATTTT
.	.	TRBV6-5	TRBJ1-1	CASSRQGSGNTEAFF	TGTGCCAGCAGCCGCCAGGGGTCGGGGAACACTGAAGCTTTCTTT
.	.	TRBV7-9	TRBJ2-2	CASSSHSISGELFF	TGTGCCAGCAGTTCCCACAGCATTTCCGGGGAGCTGTTTTTT
.	.	TRBV7-2	TRBJ2-2	CASSLQGTTGELFF	TGTGCCAGCAGCTTACAGGGCACCACCGGGGAGCTGTTTTTT
.	.	TRBV29-1	TRBJ1-2	CSVLRVDSSAVIGYTF	TGCAGCGTACTACGGGTCGACAGCTCTGCAGTAATAGGCTACACCTTC
TRBD1	.	TRBV7-6	TRBJ2-5	CASSLDRGQTQYF	TGTGCCAGCAGCTTAGACAGGGGGCAGACCCAGTACTTC
.	.	TRBV7-9	TRBJ1-3	CASSNRPGPPKDTIYF	TGTGCCAGCAGTAACCGCCCAGGCCCTCCAAAGGACACCATATATTTT
.	.	TRBV30	TRBJ1-2	CAWRNTAYYGYTF	TGTGCCTGGAGGAATACAGCCTACTATGGCTACACCTTC
.	.	TRBV19	TRBJ1-4	CATGHSAVEKLFF	TGTGCCACCGGACATTCCGCGGTTGAAAAACTGTTTTTT
TRBD1	.	TRBV7-9	TRBJ1-2	CSSSLTRDSSYGYTF	TGTTCCAGCAGCCTGACCCGGGACAGCTCCTATGGCTACACCTTC
TRBD2	.	TRBV4-2	TRBJ2-1	CASSQELAGTSLYNEQFF	TGTGCCAGCAGCCAAGAGCTCGCCGGGACTAGCCTATACAATGAGCAGTTCTTC
.	.	TRBV6-1	TRBJ2-2	CASSEKAGGELFF	TGTGCCAGCAGTGAAAAGGCGGGCGGGGAGCTGTTTTTT
.	.	TRBV7-6	TRBJ2-1	CASSLARGFGYEQFF	TGTGCCAGCAGCTTAGCGCGGGGTTTCGGCTATGAGCAGTTCTTC
.	.	TRBV9	TRBJ2-3	CASSVVAGAVVGTDTQYF	TGTGCCAGCAGCGTAGTTGCGGGGGCCGTCGTGGGAACAGATACGCAGTATTTT
.	once	TRBV6-5	TRBJ2-6	CASTTGPGANVLTF	TGTGCCAGCACTACAGGGCCTGGGGCCAACGTCCTGACTTTC
TRBD1	.	TRBV11-2	TRBJ1-2	CASSPITGGRGYTF	TGTGCCAGCAGCCCCATAACAGGGGGGCGAGGCTACACCTTC
.	.	TRBV29-1	TRBJ1-2	CSVDRPGGYGYTF	TGCAGCGTTGACAGACCCGGCGGCTATGGCTACACCTTC
.	few	TRBV5-1	TRBJ2-5	CASSPRGQQETQYF	TGCGCCAGCAGCCCGCGGGGACAGCAAGAGACCCAGTACTTC
TRBD1	few	TRBV6-5	TRBJ1-5	CASSLGQGSQPQHF	TGTGCCAGCAGCCTGGGACAGGGAAGTCAGCCCCAGCATTTT
.	.	TRBV7-8	TRBJ2-7	CASSSLGRQYF	TGTGCCAGCAGCTCCCTGGGGAGGCAGTACTTC
.	.	TRBV6-6	TRBJ1-2	CASSYSGGANNYGYTF	TGTGCCAGCAGTTACTCAGGGGGGGCAAATAACTATGGCTACACCTTC
.	.	TRBV6-8	TRBJ1-2	CASRGSQKEAGYTF	TGTGCCAGCAGGGGTAGCCAAAAAGAAGCTGGCTACACCTTC
.	.	TRBV5-5	TRBJ2-1	CASSLDGGLRNNEQFF	TGTGCCAGCAGCTTGGACGGGGGGCTACGCAACAATGAGCAGTTCTTC
.	.	TRBV19	TRBJ1-2	CASSIVPGKGYTF	TGTGCCAGTAGTATTGTGCCAGGGAAAGGCTACACCTTC
.	.	TRBV6-5	TRBJ1-5	CASSPGGGTQPQHF	TGTGCCAGCAGCCCCGGGGGGGGTACTCAGCCCCAGCATTTT
.	.	TRBV5-1	TRBJ2-2	CASSSRGAANTGELFF	TGCGCCAGCAGCTCCAGGGGAGCGGCGAACACCGGGGAGCTGTTTTTT
.	once	TRBV9	TRBJ2-1	CASSLGYNEQFF	TGTGCCAGCAGCCTCGGGTACAATGAGCAGTTCTTC
.	.	TRBV5-1	TRBJ2-5	CASSLIGQETQYF	TGCGCCAGCAGCTTAATCGGGCAAGAGACCCAGTACTTC